One and the same sample provided the 16 T cell receptor beta chains below, sequenced in a study of human T cells and chemical hapten exposure. As to time point: patch test 3, about 24 weeks after DPC sensitization. As for treatment: therapeutic diphenylcyclopropenone sensitization with weekly scalp DPC. One entry per CDR3 protein, called by TCRdb with MiXCR from the RACE reads. The sample has 50,000 to 70,000 distinct CDR3 sequences; 9.5% to 15% are singletons. Sequencing was performed on whole blood, taken in connection with sensitization to the hapten diphenylcyclopropenone (DPC). These receptors were collected from a man aged 30 to 39 with alopecia areata. Some clones in this sample may be carry-over from other donors' samples.

This clonotype was found many times. The chain has TRBV29-1 and TRBJ2-5; no firm D call. The germline gives CDR1 SQVTM, CDR2 ANQGSEA. The CDR3 consists of 13 residues. The ends were cut back, 4 bases at V and 1 base at J, with 10 bases in the middle. The CDR3 is CSVASSTQETQYF. CDR3 DNA sequence: TGCAGCGTTGCTTCCTCTACCCAAGAGACCCAGTACTTC.

This clonotype showed up just a few times. This chain joins TRBV27 and TRBJ1-2; D gene unclear. Trimming left V 2 bases short and J 6 bases short, with 10 bases between. The CDR3 has 13 amino acids. Germline CDR1 and CDR2: MNHEY and SMNVEV (reference sequence). CDR3 residues: CASSLKAADGYTF. CDR3 DNA sequence: TGTGCCAGCAGTTTAAAGGCAGCGGATGGCTACACCTTC.

The table lists this clonotype with a few counts. The chain is built from TRBV7-2 and TRBJ2-7; no reliable D call. V lost 5 bases, J lost 0 bases, and 11 bases lay in between. Germline lookup yields CDR1 SGHTA and CDR2 FQGNSA. The CDR3 sequence is 14 residues long. The CDR3 protein is CASSPRSSSYEQYF. In DNA, the CDR3 is TGTGCCAGCAGCCCCCGGTCGAGCTCCTACGAGCAGTACTTC.

The chain employs TRBV30 and TRBJ1-3; D unresolved. CDR3 length: 14 residues. V gave up 4 bases and J gave up 0 bases, with 10 bases separating them. Germline CDR1 is GTSNPN and CDR2 is SVGIG (reference sequence). The CDR3 DNA is TGTGCCTGGAAGCGGGCCCTCTCTGGAAACACCATATATTTT. It yields the protein CAWKRALSGNTIYF.

In the case of this clonotype: This may be a read error: a much more frequent sequence differs by one nucleotide. The V and J genes are TRBV11-1 and TRBJ2-7, with D unclear. From germline, CDR1 is SGHAT and CDR2 FQDESV (reference sequence). The CDR3 totals 13 residues. The V end was cut by 3 bases, the J end by 3 bases, with 9 bases between. As DNA, the CDR3 is TGTGCCAGCAGCTTGATAGATAGCTACGAGCAGTACTTC. Its translation is CASSLIDSYEQYF.

This clonotype was observed many times. This chain links TRBV5-1 with TRBJ1-1; possibly TRBD1 for D (6 bases). The germline CDR1 and CDR2 sequences are SGHRS and YFSETQ. This CDR3 comprises 13 residues. Trimming removed 4 bases at V and 6 bases at J, with 13 bases between. The CDR3 here is CASSPGTYAEAFF. CDR3 nucleotide sequence: TGCGCCAGCAGCCCTGGGACATACGCTGAAGCTTTCTTT. Looking up the rest from reference TRBV5-1 and TRBJ1-1 gives the full variable domain: KAGVTQTPRYLIKTRGQQVTLSCSPISGHRSVSWYQQTPGQGLQFLFEYFSETQRNKGNFPGRFSGRQFSNSRSEMNVSTLELGDSALYLCASSPGTYAEAFFGQGTRLTVV.

This clonotype was recorded many times. The rearrangement uses TRBV4-3 and TRBJ1-1, with 8 bases matching TRBD1. This CDR3 is 18 amino acids long. Unmatched junction bases numbered 14, after V lost 1 base and J lost 4 bases. Germline-derived CDR1 and CDR2 are LGHNA and YSLEER. CDR3 in amino acids: CASSQGGDKTGVGTEAFF. Here the CDR3 DNA reads TGCGCCAGCAGCCAAGGAGGAGACAAGACAGGGGTCGGCACTGAAGCTTTCTTT.

This clonotype came up a few times. The J gene is TRBJ2-7, the V gene TRBV4-2; 8 bases align to TRBD1. V was clipped by 4 bases and J by 3 bases; unmatched bases: 5. Germline V gene lookup returns CDR1 LGHNA and CDR2 YNFKEQ. The CDR3 consists of 14 residues. This CDR3 is CASSRPGQGYEQYF. CDR3 coding DNA: TGTGCCAGCAGCCGCCCTGGACAGGGCTACGAGCAGTACTTC.

V gene TRBV2 combines with J gene TRBJ1-3, with no clear D. CDR1 is SNHLY and CDR2 is FYNNEI in the germline V gene. The CDR3 spans 16 residues. V gave up 5 bases and J gave up 1 base, with 15 bases separating them. This CDR3 is CASSYARDVSGNTIYF. CDR3 nucleotide sequence: TGTGCCAGCAGTTATGCCCGGGATGTTTCTGGAAACACCATATATTTT.

This clonotype turned up a few times. The chain couples TRBV7-2 to TRBJ2-7, with 8 bases aligning to TRBD2. Germline assignment: CDR1 SGHTA and CDR2 FQGNSA. V dropped 2 bases and J dropped 2; count of bases not matched to a gene: 5. The CDR3 covers 15 residues. The CDR3: CASSLRRGATYEQYF. For the CDR3, the DNA is TGTGCCAGCAGCTTACGGCGGGGGGCGACCTACGAGCAGTACTTC.

This clonotype has just a few counts. The chain links TRBV7-3 to TRBJ1-1; D might be TRBD1 (5 bases). The CDR3 totals 15 residues. V lost 2 bases, J lost 0 bases, and 10 bases lay in between. From germline, CDR1 is SGHTA and CDR2 FQGTGA. CDR3 DNA: TGTGCCAGCAGCTTAGGAGGGACCATGAACACTGAAGCTTTCTTT. Its translation is CASSLGGTMNTEAFF.

In its sample, this clonotype was seen many times. The genes are TRBV12-3 or TRBV12-4 and TRBJ2-1; D assignment may be TRBD1 or TRBD2 (5 bases each). This CDR3 region has 11 residues. V was shortened by 7 bases and J by 9 bases, with 10 bases between the two germline ends. The CDR3 sequence: CASTPGREQFF. The CDR3 DNA reads as TGTGCCAGCACCCCGGGGCGTGAGCAGTTCTTC.

The chain carries TRBV4-2 and TRBJ2-1; TRBD2 is a possible D gene (7 bases). Trimming removed 6 bases at V and 4 bases at J, with 10 bases between. Germline CDR1 reads LGHNA; CDR2 reads YNFKEQ. The CDR3 is 13 amino acids. The CDR3 reads CASSRGAYNEQFF. The CDR3 coding sequence is TGTGCCAGCAGTCGGGGGGCATACAATGAGCAGTTCTTC.

The gene calls are TRBV27 and TRBJ1-2, with 8 bases that match TRBD1. Germline V gives CDR1 MNHEY, CDR2 SMNVEV (reference sequence). The V gene end was trimmed by 5 bases and the J gene end by 0 bases; junction bases not matched to a gene: 17. This CDR3 is built from 19 residues. CDR3 sequence (DNA): TGTGCCAGCAGTCCCTCCTTCCGTGACAGGGGAGCCACTAACTATGGCTACACCTTC. Translating it yields CASSPSFRDRGATNYGYTF.

The chain combines TRBV20-1 with TRBJ2-4, with 7 positions matching TRBD1. This CDR3 spans 13 amino acids. The J segment lost 5 bases and the V segment lost 6 bases, leaving 7 bases of the junction unmatched. Per germline, CDR1 DFQATT and CDR2 SNEGSKA (reference sequence). The CDR3 DNA reads TGCAGTGCCGAGAACAGGGGACAAAACATTCAGTACTTC. Translation: CSAENRGQNIQYF.

This clonotype was counted many times. The rearrangement joins TRBV4-2 to TRBJ2-1; D is tentatively TRBD1 or TRBD2 (5 bases each). V lost 3 bases and J lost 6, with 9 bases in between. Per the germline V gene, CDR1 is LGHNA and CDR2 is YNFKEQ. The CDR3 is 13 amino acids. CDR3 coding DNA: TGTGCCAGCAGCCAGACAGAGGGCAATGAGCAGTTCTTC. Its protein product is CASSQTEGNEQFF.